A single T cell receptor beta chain is shown here with its context. Its antigen is currently not known. No much larger clone exists at a distance of one base, and base qualities are not known. TCRbeta CDR3 regions were amplified from genomic DNA using the immunoSEQ Assay, a bias-controlled multiplex PCR. The study's processing was this. The number of nucleated cells in each sample was estimated by amplification of reference gene primers within the assay. Sequence reads were collapsed and filtered to measure the absolute abundance of every unique TCRbeta CDR3 rearrangement. For each sample, productive Simpson clonality was calculated by taking the square root of Simpson's diversity index across productive rearrangements. Entries here come from immuneACCESS through TCRdb and include only in-frame sequences with V and J called. Some clones fail to appear in such tables; in the studies checked, an unresolved V gene covers under half of the shortfall, and the cause of the remainder is unknown. That table furnishes V, J and clone size, whereas the DNA furnished D and trimming. The sample yields 270,000 or so clones; around four fifths were counted once. The ten largest account for approximately 9% of the sample.

The data stem from a study of blood T cell repertoires in COVID-19 (dated by TCRdb to 2020 to 2021). In the study overall: Collaborator samples came from the United States, Italy and Spain and covered acute and convalescent phases of COVID-19. The prospective study material was composed of cDNA or gDNA derived from T cells, B-cell-depleted T cells, or PBMCs. Deeply sampled blood TCRbeta repertoires from subjects exposed to, actively infected with, or recovered from COVID-19 were included in the dataset. The repertoires were released in a freely available public database meant as a resource for research on the immune response to SARS-CoV-2. Samples were obtained from the ongoing ImmuneRACE study (first 160 participants) and from about 1,300 subjects provided by 6 global collaborators. Sample metadata almost always included a de-identified subject ID, COVID-19 status, age in years and sex. Where available, HLA class I and class II types were obtained from metadata supplied by the sample provider rather than from assay-based typing. Broader findings and caveats from the paper: How much clinical and demographic metadata was included differed by source and by participant, and the metadata was provided uncurated.

The CDR3, from cysteine to phenylalanine, totals 15 residues. Only CDR3 DNA remains: 45 bases, in frame from the first base. V trim: 4 bases; J trim: 2 bases; unmatched bases: 6. As encoded in the germline V gene, CDR1 is KGHDR while CDR2 is SFDVKD. Samples from volunteer blood donors who had recovered from COVID-19 were contributed by a second Seattle source. The collaborating institutions used their own protocols to collect whole blood in K2EDTA tubes. For TCRbeta analysis, collaborators shipped samples in one of three forms: frozen whole blood, isolated PBMCs, or DNA extracted from either of those sample types.

Material for sequencing was peripheral blood. The chain is made from TRBV24-1 and TRBJ2-5, with 7 junctional bases fitting TRBD1. The clonotype was recovered from a woman aged 45-65 years who had recovered from COVID-19. The CDR3 region: CATSDPGTVQETQYF. In nucleotides, the sequence is TGTGCCACCAGTGACCCGGGGACAGTACAAGAGACCCAGTACTTC.